This T cell receptor (beta chain) is drawn from a study of T-cell reconstitution after alpha-beta-depleted transplantation in children. Molecular barcoding with unique molecular identifiers was used for the TCRbeta library. TCRdb independently ran MiXCR on the PCR reads; one entry per CDR3 protein. This sample has about 270,000 distinct CDR3 sequences, with approximately 9.8% found just once. Germline CDR1 reads SGHRS; CDR2 reads YFSETQ. Deletions cut 0 bases from V and 5 bases from J, with 11 bases between. This CDR3 contains 14 residues. This clonotype was counted ten times or more. Here the sequenced sample was PBMCs from the stem cell graft donor, taken from the stem cell graft. The chain recombines TRBV5-1 with TRBJ1-1; tentative D call: TRBD1 (5 bases). The receptor's source is a human donor who donated a stem cell graft to a child with SCID. The CDR3 sequence is CASSLGGVGTEAFF. As DNA, the CDR3 is TGCGCCAGCAGCTTGGGAGGGGTAGGGACTGAAGCTTTCTTT.